This T cell receptor beta chain originates from a study of patients and donors after allogeneic stem cell transplantation. One entry per CDR3 protein, called by TCRdb with MiXCR from the RT-PCR reads. This table has about 230,000 distinct CDR3 sequences, around an eighth appearing once. The CDR3 is 17 amino acids. CDR1 and CDR2 from the germline V gene are SGHRS and YFSETQ. V was pared by 1 base and J by 7 bases, with 12 bases of the junction left unmatched. This clonotype showed up many times. Specimen: blood, either unsorted or a sorted T cell fraction (not recorded which). The rearrangement joins TRBV5-1 to TRBJ2-1; the match to TRBD2 covers 9 bases. This TCR derives from a human donor who was either an allogeneic HSCT recipient or a stem cell or donor lymphocyte infusion donor (not recorded which). It is not recorded whose cells these are; they may come from a transplant donor. The CDR3: CASSLLGGRAVVNEQFF. The CDR3 nucleotides are TGCGCCAGCAGCTTGCTTGGCGGGAGGGCGGTGGTAAATGAGCAGTTCTTC.